This TCR beta chain is from a study of breast tumors, draining lymph nodes, adjacent tissues (dated by TCRdb to 2016 to 2017). Background for the entire study: Breast cancer patients provided tumor, adjacent nontumor tissue and axillary lymph nodes, and the study compared the TCR beta repertoires across these three sources. The study was designed to assess the relationships and possible T-cell exchange between tumor, surrounding tissue and draining lymph node repertoires in human breast cancer.

The run used an Illumina HiSeq 2000. TCR beta chain libraries were generated by multiplex PCR amplification. The amplified TCR beta chain products were analyzed by high-throughput sequencing. TCRdb's own reprocessing of the public reads used fastp at Q25 and MiXCR and kept productive beta chains. Each entry is one CDR3 protein sequence, shown with its most common DNA and genes. In this sample the table shows around 120,000 distinct CDR3 sequences, approximately 20% of which occur a single time. The top ten clones comprise 3.5% to 4.5% of the sample. Overall study results and their limits: The conclusion that tumor T cells originate in lymph nodes was presented as consistent with a hypothesis rather than as directly demonstrated. Tumor T-cell repertoires showed less diversity than lymph node repertoires and more diversity than nontumor tissue repertoires, and tumor T-cell repertoires showed preferential V and J gene usage. The data were considered consistent with most tumor T cells being derived from the lymph node and subsequently expanding within tumor tissue. Tumor and nontumor tissue repertoires were found to be significantly more similar in luminal-like than in basal-like breast cancer.

Including cysteine and phenylalanine, the CDR3 has 15 amino acids. Of all the DNA, just the CDR3 is kept, 45 bases in frame from base 1. The trim is 2 bases for V and 7 bases for J, with a gap of 14 bases between the germline ends. Looking up the germline V gene yields CDR1 SNHLY and CDR2 FYNNEI. This clonotype was counted ten times or more. No antigen is known for it. Per-base quality was not reported, and no clone a single base away is much larger than it. Lymph node samples came from the axillary draining lymph nodes of breast cancer patients. This clonotype was sampled from a female donor with breast cancer. Some clones in this sample may be carry-over from other donors' samples. Sequenced: axillary lymph node tissue. Recombination connected TRBV2 to TRBJ2-2; the D region may be TRBD1 or TRBD2, each matching 6 bases equally. At the DNA level, the sequence is TGTGCCAGCAGTGAAATTGGGGGGCGCGTCGGGGAGCTGTTTTTT. Translated, this is CASSEIGGRVGELFF.